The entry below gives a single TCR beta chain sequence along with its context. Germline CDR1 MDHEN, CDR2 SYDVKM. This CDR3 is built from 16 residues. Trimming stripped 6 bases from V and 10 bases from J, with 24 bases between. The data derive from a study of identical twins. TCRdb fed the 5' RACE reads into MiXCR, producing one record per CDR3 protein. The table includes around 530,000 distinct CDR3 sequences, 12% to 15% detected once. The same sample was also used in a study of yellow fever vaccine responses in identical twins.

What was sequenced was CD4+ T cells sorted from blood. The chain is built from TRBV28 and TRBJ1-4, with D tentatively TRBD1 (5 bases). The sequence was obtained from a woman aged 18-35 years in good health. CDR3: CASSLLRTDSGRKLFF. The CDR3 DNA reads TGTGCCAGCAGCCTCCTTAGAACGGACTCAGGGCGAAAACTGTTTTTT.